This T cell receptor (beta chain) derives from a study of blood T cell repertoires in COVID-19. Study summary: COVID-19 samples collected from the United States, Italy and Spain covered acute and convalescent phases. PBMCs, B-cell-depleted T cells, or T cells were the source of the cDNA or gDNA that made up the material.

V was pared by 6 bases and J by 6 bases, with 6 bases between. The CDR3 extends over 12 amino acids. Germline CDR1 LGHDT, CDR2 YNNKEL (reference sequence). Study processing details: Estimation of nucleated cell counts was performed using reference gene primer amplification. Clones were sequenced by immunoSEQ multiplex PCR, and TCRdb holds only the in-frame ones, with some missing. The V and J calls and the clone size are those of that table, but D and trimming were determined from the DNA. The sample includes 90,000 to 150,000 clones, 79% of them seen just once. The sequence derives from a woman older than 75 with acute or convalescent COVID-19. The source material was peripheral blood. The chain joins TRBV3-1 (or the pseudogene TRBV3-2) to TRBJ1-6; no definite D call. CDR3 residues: CASRGSNSPLHF. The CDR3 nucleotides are TGTGCCAGCAGGGGGAGTAATTCACCCCTCCACTTT.